This T cell receptor (beta chain) was sequenced in a study of graft-versus-host responses after intestinal transplantation (dated by TCRdb to 2020 to 2023). About the investigation overall: Multivisceral, liver-intestinal, or isolated intestinal transplants were received by the recipients. All recipients received anti-thymocyte globulin induction followed by maintenance tacrolimus and steroids for around 3 years. Graft-versus-host and host-versus-graft alloreactive T cell clones were tracked in the graft, circulation and bone marrow after intestinal transplantation using bulk TCR-beta CDR3 sequencing. To identify alloreactive clones, pre-transplant mixed lymphocyte reaction products were sequenced and compared with unstimulated pre-transplant donor and recipient T cells. A cohort of approximately 24 intestinal transplant recipients, including one retransplant, was enrolled, and a few patients lacking pretransplant specimens were excluded. A peak of at least 4% donor T cells among recipient peripheral blood mononuclear cells was the definition used for donor T cell macrochimerism. Rather than going through the commercial service, samples from three later patients were sequenced in-house on an Illumina MiSeq and processed with MiXCR.

Summary of the overall study and its limitations: Patients with donor T cell macrochimerism had high GvH to HvG T cell clonal ratios in their allografts. GvH clones were detected in recipient bone marrow, and some of these GvH clones were observed earlier in ileal mucosa or blood, consistent with an intestinal mucosal origin. Early after transplant, peak levels of circulating GvH clones were associated with declines in HvG clones. The relatively low number and heterogeneity of intestinal transplant patients limited the conclusions.

A word on this clone: Which antigen it targets is not known. There are no base qualities to consult, and no much larger clone falls within one base.

V ends up 4 bases short and J 5 bases short, with an unmatched junction base count of 4. Its CDR3 holds 14 amino acids, cysteine through phenylalanine. Only the CDR3 DNA is retained, 42 bases long and in frame from the first base. The germline V gene (reference sequence) sets CDR1 to SEHNR and CDR2 to FQNEAQ. The library came from the immunoSEQ multiplex PCR assay. For most patients, genomic DNA was isolated with the Qiagen DNeasy Blood and Tissue Kit and sent frozen to Adaptive Biotechnologies for TCR sequencing. For most patients, high-throughput TCR-beta CDR3 sequencing of genomic DNA was performed by Adaptive Biotechnologies. As for the authors' bioinformatics: TCR sequencing data were retrieved from Adaptive's ImmunoSEQ software for 15 to 20 patients, whereas three other patients were processed with MiXCR and VDJtools. To correct CD4 versus CD8 sorting errors, any sequence found in both subsets at a frequency ratio below 5:1 was removed. CDR3 nucleotide sequences shared by donor and recipient were removed because the origin of these sequences could not be assigned. At least 2-fold expansion over unstimulated cells and a minimum CFSE-low frequency of 0.002% (template counts) or 0.001% (read counts) were required for clones to be classified as alloreactive. A clone was considered mappable if detected in the sequenced pre-transplant spleen, lymph node, or MLR CFSE-low populations of the donor or recipient. Cumulative frequency of alloreactive clones was calculated as a percentage of all sequences weighted by copy number. This is the immuneACCESS table as TCRdb keeps it, with only in-frame sequences that have V and J called. A part of the clones is gone; compared with another copy, unresolved V genes explain less than half, and the rest is unexplained. D and trimming were read from the DNA, whereas the V and J calls and clone size are those reported in that table. The sample profile shows fewer than 110,000 clones; 93% of them were found once. The leading ten clones occupy around 1.2% of the sample.

The sample's time point label, decoded: cells obtained before transplantation from donor or recipient. CD3+CD4+ and CD3+CD8+ populations were FACS-sorted from unstimulated pre-transplant donor and recipient cells taken from spleen or lymph nodes. The source was unstimulated CD8+ T cells sorted from spleen or lymph node cells, collected before intestinal transplant. The chain uses TRBV7-9 and TRBJ1-1, with 10 central nucleotides matching TRBD1. This receptor was identified in a human donor who received an intestinal transplant. The CDR3 reads CASSWTGGDTEAFF. In nucleotide form, the sequence is TGTGCCAGCAGCTGGACAGGGGGAGATACTGAAGCTTTCTTT.